Listed here are 32 T cell receptor beta chains from one sample, sequenced in a study of T cells in Graves' hyperthyroidism and ophthalmopathy. Regions amplified from RNA transcripts were the TCR beta CDR3 regions. Initially, a first-round RT-PCR of the TCR CDR3 employed the HTBI primer set. TCRdb itself ran the multiplex PCR reads through MiXCR, one entry per CDR3 protein. This table has about 260,000 distinct CDR3 sequences, less than 30% appearing once. The sequenced material came from blood. These receptors all come from a man in his forties with Graves' hyperthyroidism that later progressed to Graves' ophthalmopathy.

This clonotype was counted many times. The V and J genes are TRBV12-3 or TRBV12-4 and TRBJ2-3, with 9 bases identical to TRBD1. The V gene end was trimmed by 6 bases and the J gene end by 4 bases; junction bases not matched to a gene: 11. The CDR3 covers 16 residues. CDR3 nucleotides: TGTGCCAGCAGGTCCGGAAGGGGACAGGGATCAGATACGCAGTATTTT. As protein: CASRSGRGQGSDTQYF.

At least ten counts were recorded for this clonotype. As DNA, the CDR3 is TGCGCCAGCAGCTTGGGGGGCAGCGAGGCCAAAAACATTCAGTACTTC. As protein: CASSLGGSEAKNIQYF. This sequence joins TRBV5-1 and TRBJ2-4, with D perhaps TRBD1 (5 bases). V was shortened by 0 bases and J by 1 base, with 11 bases between the two germline ends. Per the germline V gene, CDR1 is SGHRS and CDR2 is YFSETQ. The CDR3 has 16 residues. Full variable domain (outside the CDR3, taken from reference TRBV5-1 and TRBJ2-4): KAGVTQTPRYLIKTRGQQVTLSCSPISGHRSVSWYQQTPGQGLQFLFEYFSETQRNKGNFPGRFSGRQFSNSRSEMNVSTLELGDSALYLCASSLGGSEAKNIQYFGAGTRLSVL.

This clonotype is a singleton in its sample. This chain connects TRBV12-3 or TRBV12-4 to TRBJ1-5; no clear D gene. The germline V and J ends were trimmed by 2 bases and 3 bases, with 11 bases remaining between them. The CDR3 contains 15 residues. CDR3 nucleotides: TGTGCCAGCAGTTTACGGATCGCGTTCAATCAGCCCCAGCATTTT. It codes for CASSLRIAFNQPQHF.

This clonotype has a count of ten or more. The genes are TRBV6-5 and TRBJ1-2, with D maybe TRBD1 (5 bases). CDR1 and CDR2 from the germline V gene are MNHEY and SVGAGI. Deletions cut 2 bases from V and 0 bases from J, with 10 bases between. The CDR3 contains 15 residues. CDR3 sequence: CASSYGGIPNYGYTF. The DNA for the CDR3 is TGTGCCAGCAGTTACGGGGGTATACCTAACTATGGCTACACCTTC.

This clonotype was recorded at least ten times. This chain links TRBV6-1 with TRBJ1-2, with D perhaps TRBD1 (5 bases). Between the trimmed V and J ends, which lost 3 bases and 4 bases, there was a span of 15 bases. Looked up from germline, CDR1 is MNHNS and CDR2 is SASEGT. The CDR3 contains 15 residues. The CDR3 sequence: CASSDPPQGIYGYTF. Here the CDR3 DNA reads TGTGCCAGCAGTGATCCCCCCCAGGGAATCTATGGCTACACCTTC.

The J gene is TRBJ1-2, the V gene TRBV6-1; 8 bases line up with TRBD1. Unmatched junction bases numbered 9, after V lost 6 bases and J lost 6 bases. This CDR3 comprises 14 residues. Germline V lookup: CDR1 MNHNS, CDR2 SASEGT. The CDR3 sequence: CASRTGQGRDGYTF. The DNA of the CDR3 is TGTGCCAGCAGAACCGGACAGGGTCGTGATGGCTACACCTTC.

This clonotype was counted ten times or more. The genes are TRBV5-5 and TRBJ1-1; D is undetermined. CDR3 size: 13 residues. The V gene's germline CDR1 is SGHKS and CDR2 YYEKEE (reference sequence). Trimming shortened V by 2 bases and J by 2 bases, and 7 bases separated the two germline ends. DNA of the CDR3: TGTGCCAGCAGCTTCGGGTCCAACACTGAAGCTTTCTTT. It codes for CASSFGSNTEAFF.

There are many counts of this clonotype. The genes are TRBV12-3 or TRBV12-4 and TRBJ1-5, with 7 nucleotides matching TRBD1. The V gene end was trimmed by 6 bases and the J gene end by 6 bases; junction bases not matched to a gene: 5. CDR3 length: 13 residues. The CDR3: CASRRTGFQPQHF. CDR3 DNA: TGTGCCAGCAGAAGGACAGGATTTCAGCCCCAGCATTTT.

This clonotype was detected ten times or more. V gene TRBV12-3 or TRBV12-4 combines with J gene TRBJ2-5; TRBD1 aligns across 7 bases. This CDR3 is built from 17 residues. The J segment lost 5 bases and the V segment lost 3 bases, leaving 15 bases of the junction unmatched. CDR3 nucleotide sequence: TGTGCCAGCAGTTTTTTATCGACAGGGCGGTACAGTGAGACCCAGTACTTC. Its protein product is CASSFLSTGRYSETQYF.

The table lists this clonotype with many counts. The chain joins TRBV25-1 to TRBJ1-3; D is unresolved. This CDR3 is 15 amino acids long. The germline V and J ends were trimmed by 4 bases and 0 bases, with 10 bases remaining between them. CDR1 and CDR2 (germline): MGHDK, SYGVNS. DNA for the CDR3: TGTGCCAGCAGTGCAGTAAACGACTCTGGAAACACCATATATTTT. It encodes CASSAVNDSGNTIYF.

In its sample, this clonotype was seen many times. This chain joins TRBV5-1 and TRBJ1-1; no clear D gene. Deletions cut 0 bases from V and 4 bases from J, with 7 bases between. Germline V gene lookup returns CDR1 SGHRS and CDR2 YFSETQ. This CDR3 comprises 13 residues. The CDR3 protein is CASSLDVRTEAFF. CDR3 nucleotides: TGCGCCAGCAGCTTGGATGTTCGCACTGAAGCTTTCTTT.

This clonotype was seen repeatedly, ten times or more. The V gene is TRBV7-9, the J gene TRBJ2-3; D not resolved. The CDR3 is 14 residues long. The germline CDR1 and CDR2 sequences are SEHNR and FQNEAQ (reference sequence). Trimming stripped 5 bases from V and 4 bases from J, with 13 bases between. The CDR3: CASSPATGADTQYF. Written as DNA, the CDR3 is TGTGCCAGCAGCCCTGCGACGGGCGCAGATACGCAGTATTTT.

V and J are TRBV12-3 or TRBV12-4 and TRBJ2-7; 8 positions agree with TRBD1. The CDR3 runs to 14 residues. V lost 5 bases and J lost 4; bases outside the gene matches: 7. CDR3 in amino acids: CASSLRGQEYEQYF. CDR3 bases: TGTGCCAGCAGTCTCCGGGGACAGGAATACGAGCAGTACTTC.

The rearrangement joins TRBV6-2 or TRBV6-3 to TRBJ2-5; 13 bases align to TRBD2. The germline V gene has CDR1 MNHEY and CDR2 SVGEGT. The trim removed 2 bases at V and 2 bases at J, leaving 2 bases unmatched. The CDR3 runs 16 residues. The CDR3 spells CASSYGLAGVQETQYF. CDR3 coding DNA: TGTGCCAGCAGTTACGGACTAGCGGGAGTGCAAGAGACCCAGTACTTC.

This clonotype occurred many times. A much larger clone sits a single nucleotide away, making a read error possible. The chain employs TRBV6-1 and TRBJ1-3; TRBD1 matches at 7 bases. The CDR3 loop spans 18 amino acids. V dropped 3 bases and J dropped 0; count of bases not matched to a gene: 11. Germline-derived CDR1 and CDR2 are MNHNS and SASEGT. As DNA, the CDR3 is TGTGCCAGCAGTGAGGGACAGCATAGTCCCTCCTCTGGAAACACCATATATTTT. It codes for CASSEGQHSPSSGNTIYF.

The CDR3, as DNA: TGTGCCTGGAGTGCCACAGGGGAGGGGACCCAGTACTTC. Its translation is CAWSATGEGTQYF. V and J are TRBV30 and TRBJ2-5; tentatively, D is TRBD1 or TRBD2 (7 bases each). Trimming left V 1 base short and J 7 bases short, with 13 bases between. This CDR3 contains 13 residues. Germline CDR1 is GTSNPN and CDR2 is SVGIG (reference sequence).

The chain employs TRBV28 and TRBJ1-3, with D hard to call. The germline CDR1 and CDR2 sequences are MDHEN and SYDVKM. The CDR3 has 16 residues. V was trimmed by 3 bases and J by 0 bases, leaving 12 bases between them. CDR3 in DNA: TGTGCCAGCAGTTTCGCCCAGGTTGACTCTGGAAACACCATATATTTT. Its translation: CASSFAQVDSGNTIYF.

V gene TRBV6-1 combines with J gene TRBJ2-4; D is possibly TRBD1 (7 bases). V lost 4 bases to trimming and J lost 1 base, with 23 bases between them. The CDR3 contains 19 residues. Germline-derived CDR1 and CDR2 are MNHNS and SASEGT. In DNA form, the CDR3 reads TGTGCCAGCAGTGGTTGGAGGGGGCCCCTCAATAGGGCCAAAAACATTCAGTACTTC. The encoded protein is CASSGWRGPLNRAKNIQYF.

This clonotype has a count of ten or more. This chain joins TRBV6-4 and TRBJ2-2; TRBD2 is a possible D gene (5 bases). Trimming shortened V by 3 bases and J by 4 bases, and 12 bases separated the two germline ends. The CDR3 is 15 residues long. Germline CDR1 and CDR2: MRHNA and SNTAGT. CDR3 bases: TGTGCCAGCAGTGAGGGAGTCCGGGGCACCGGGGAGCTGTTTTTT. It specifies CASSEGVRGTGELFF.

This clonotype has a count of ten or more. The rearrangement uses TRBV9 and TRBJ2-2; TRBD2 aligns across 14 bases. The germline CDR1 and CDR2 sequences are SGDLS and YYNGEE. Trimming took 4 bases from V and 6 from J; bases not matched to a gene: 5. CDR3 length: 16 residues. In DNA, the CDR3 is TGTGCCAGCAGCTCGTCGACTAGCGGGAGGGCCGGGGAGCTGTTTTTT. Residues: CASSSSTSGRAGELFF.

The CDR3 sequence: CASSPLTLEQYF. In nucleotides, the CDR3 is TGTGCCAGCAGCCCCCTAACCCTCGAGCAGTACTTC. The J gene is TRBJ2-7, the V gene TRBV7-8; D uncertain. Germline CDR1 and CDR2: SGHVS and FQNEAQ. This CDR3 spans 12 amino acids. Trimming cost V 5 bases and J 6 bases, with 11 bases left between them.

The chain employs TRBV25-1 and TRBJ2-7, with a weak D call TRBD1 (5 bases). The CDR3 is 17 residues long. Looked up from germline, CDR1 is MGHDK and CDR2 is SYGVNS. Trimming cost V 3 bases and J 3 bases, with 21 bases left between them. The CDR3 sequence is CASSELGVADQRYEQYF. In nucleotides, the CDR3 is TGTGCCAGCAGTGAGTTAGGGGTGGCCGATCAACGCTACGAGCAGTACTTC.

This clonotype was recorded at least ten times. This chain connects TRBV28 to TRBJ2-5; weak D call: TRBD1 (6 bases). V shed 6 bases and J shed 1 base, with 15 bases lying between them. This CDR3 is built from 15 residues. Germline V gene data show CDR1 as MDHEN and CDR2 as SYDVKM. The CDR3 coding sequence is TGTGCCAGCAGGCCCGGGACGGACAGCCAAGAGACCCAGTACTTC. Its translation: CASRPGTDSQETQYF.

This clonotype was observed at least ten times. This chain uses TRBV11-2 with TRBJ2-7; 7 nucleotides align to TRBD1. This CDR3 is 15 amino acids long. Germline V CDR1 and CDR2: SGHAT, FQNNGV. V was pared by 1 base and J by 4 bases, with 7 bases of the junction left unmatched. CDR3 sequence: CASSLVRDSIYEQYF. The DNA of the CDR3 is TGTGCCAGCAGCTTAGTACGGGACAGCATATACGAGCAGTACTTC.

This clonotype was found many times. This rearrangement joins TRBV18 to TRBJ1-5; D gene ambiguous. V lost 0 bases and J lost 5, with 2 bases in between. This CDR3 comprises 12 residues. Germline CDR1 KGHSH, CDR2 LQKENI. Written as DNA, the CDR3 is TGTGCCAGCTCACCACCCGATCAGCCCCAGCATTTT. Protein: CASSPPDQPQHF.

There are many counts of this clonotype. CDR3 bases: TGTGCCAGCAGTTTTGATGGTTCCCACGGCTACACCTTC. It specifies CASSFDGSHGYTF. The chain couples TRBV27 to TRBJ1-2; unclear D gene. The germline V gene has CDR1 MNHEY and CDR2 SMNVEV (reference sequence). This CDR3 spans 13 amino acids. The germline V and J ends were trimmed by 3 bases and 8 bases, with 13 bases remaining between them.

This clonotype was picked up many times. This chain links TRBV6-5 with TRBJ2-5; D call uncertain. From germline, CDR1 is MNHEY and CDR2 SVGAGI. This CDR3 has 12 residues. Trimming left V 2 bases short and J 13 bases short, with 14 bases between. In DNA, the CDR3 is TGTGCCAGCAGTTACGGGCGGTCACCTTGGTACTTC. It codes for CASSYGRSPWYF.

This clonotype was counted many times. This sequence joins TRBV2 and TRBJ2-7; D is unresolved. Between the trimmed V and J ends, which lost 4 bases and 5 bases, there was a span of 9 bases. Germline CDR1 reads SNHLY; CDR2 reads FYNNEI. The CDR3 extends over 12 amino acids. In DNA form, the CDR3 reads TGTGCCAGCAGTGGACTGGCGGACGAGCAGTACTTC. It translates to CASSGLADEQYF.

This clonotype was seen only a few times. This chain connects TRBV3-1 to TRBJ1-2, with D unclear. The CDR3 is 15 residues long. Between the trimmed V and J ends, which lost 2 bases and 8 bases, there was a span of 18 bases. Germline values: CDR1 LGHDT, CDR2 YNNKEL (reference sequence). The chain's CDR3 is CASSQREVLSRGYTF. CDR3 nucleotide sequence: TGTGCCAGCAGCCAAAGGGAGGTACTGAGCCGAGGCTACACCTTC.

The chain employs TRBV6-5 and TRBJ1-6; D is unresolved. V was trimmed by 2 bases and J by 7 bases, leaving 3 bases between them. The CDR3 is 12 amino acids. CDR1 is MNHEY and CDR2 is SVGAGI in the germline V gene. The CDR3 is CASSYHNSPLHF. CDR3 nucleotides: TGTGCCAGCAGTTACCACAATTCACCCCTCCACTTT.

This clonotype was seen many times. This sequence joins TRBV7-2 and TRBJ2-6; 8 nucleotides align to TRBD1. The CDR3 length is 19 residues. Germline values: CDR1 SGHTA, CDR2 FQGNSA. The trim removed 6 bases at V and 0 bases at J, leaving 13 bases unmatched. The CDR3 loop is CASRRPGQGSGSGANVLTF. The CDR3 DNA sequence: TGTGCCAGCAGACGGCCCGGACAGGGCTCGGGCTCTGGGGCCAACGTCCTGACTTTC.

This clonotype was picked up one time. This sequence joins TRBV20-1 and TRBJ1-2; perhaps TRBD1 as D (6 bases). This CDR3 is 15 amino acids long. V lost 3 bases, J lost 0 bases, and 14 bases lay in between. Germline V CDR1 and CDR2: DFQATT, SNEGSKA (reference sequence). The CDR3 protein is CSARPDSRANYGYTF. The CDR3 DNA follows: TGCAGTGCTAGGCCGGACAGCCGAGCTAACTATGGCTACACCTTC.